This T cell receptor (beta chain) comes out of a study of blood T cell repertoires in COVID-19. The overall study: Italy, Spain and the United States were the sources of the convalescent and acute COVID-19 samples. The analysed material was cDNA or gDNA that came from T cells, B-cell-depleted T cells, or PBMCs.

The method was immunoSEQ multiplex PCR; TCRdb's version includes in-frame clones alone and lacks a portion of them. This table holds roughly 140,000 clones, about 77% found once. V lost 4 bases and J lost 2, with 16 bases in between. The length of the CDR3 is 15 residues. The germline V gene has CDR1 SGHNT and CDR2 YYREEE (reference sequence). The specimen was peripheral blood. This sequence joins TRBV5-4 and TRBJ2-7; D may be TRBD2 (6 bases). This receptor was obtained from a man aged 55 to 69 with acute or convalescent COVID-19. CDR3 coding DNA: TGTGCCAGCAGCCACCCCGGATCGGGAGCCTACGAGCAGTACTTC. This encodes CASSHPGSGAYEQYF.